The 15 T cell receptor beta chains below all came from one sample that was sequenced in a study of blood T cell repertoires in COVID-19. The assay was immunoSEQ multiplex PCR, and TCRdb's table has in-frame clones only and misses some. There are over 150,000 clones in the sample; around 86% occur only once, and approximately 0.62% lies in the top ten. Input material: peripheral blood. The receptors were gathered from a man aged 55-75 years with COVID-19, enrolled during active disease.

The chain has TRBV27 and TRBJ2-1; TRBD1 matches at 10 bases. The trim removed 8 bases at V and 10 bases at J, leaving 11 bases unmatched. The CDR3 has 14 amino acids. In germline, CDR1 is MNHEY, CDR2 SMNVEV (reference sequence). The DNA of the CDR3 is TGTGCCAGCTGGGCCGGGACAGGGGCATGGGAGCAGTTCTTC. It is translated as CASWAGTGAWEQFF.

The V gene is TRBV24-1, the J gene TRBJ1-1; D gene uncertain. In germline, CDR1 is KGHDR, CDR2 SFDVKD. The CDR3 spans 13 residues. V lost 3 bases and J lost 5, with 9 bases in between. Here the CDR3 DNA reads TGTGCCACCAGTGATGGCGGTGAGACTGAAGCTTTCTTT. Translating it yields CATSDGGETEAFF.

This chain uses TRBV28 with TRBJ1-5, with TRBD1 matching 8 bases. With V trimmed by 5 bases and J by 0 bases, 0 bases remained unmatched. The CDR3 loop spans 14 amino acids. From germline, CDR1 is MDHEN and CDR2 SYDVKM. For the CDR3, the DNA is TGTGCCAGCAGTACAGGGGGTAGCAATCAGCCCCAGCATTTT. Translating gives CASSTGGSNQPQHF. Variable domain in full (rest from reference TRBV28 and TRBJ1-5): DVKVTQSSRYLVKRTGEKVFLECVQDMDHENMFWYRQDPGLGLRLIYFSYDVKMKEKGDIPEGYSVSREKKERFSLILESASTNQTSMYLCASSTGGSNQPQHFGDGTRLSIL.

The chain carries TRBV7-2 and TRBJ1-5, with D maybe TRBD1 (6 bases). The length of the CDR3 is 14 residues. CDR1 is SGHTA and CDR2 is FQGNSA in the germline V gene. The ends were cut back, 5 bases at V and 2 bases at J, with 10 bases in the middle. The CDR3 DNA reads TGTGCCAGCAGCCCGAACAGGGGCAATCAGCCCCAGCATTTT. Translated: CASSPNRGNQPQHF.

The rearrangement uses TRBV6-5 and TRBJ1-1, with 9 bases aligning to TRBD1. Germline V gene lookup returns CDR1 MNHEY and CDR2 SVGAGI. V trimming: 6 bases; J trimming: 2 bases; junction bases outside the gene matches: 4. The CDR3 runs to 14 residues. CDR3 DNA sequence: TGTGCCAGCAGCCCGACAGGGGGAAACACTGAAGCTTTCTTT. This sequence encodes CASSPTGGNTEAFF.

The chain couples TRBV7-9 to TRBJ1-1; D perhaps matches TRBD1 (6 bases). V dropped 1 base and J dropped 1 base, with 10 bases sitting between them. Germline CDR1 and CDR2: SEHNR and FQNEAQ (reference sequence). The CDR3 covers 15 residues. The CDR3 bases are TGTGCCAGCAGCTTAGTCCCGGGACAGAACACTGAAGCTTTCTTT. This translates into CASSLVPGQNTEAFF. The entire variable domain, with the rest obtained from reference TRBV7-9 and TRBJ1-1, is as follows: DTGVSQNPRHKITKRGQNVTFRCDPISEHNRLYWYRQTLGQGPEFLTYFQNEAQLEKSRLLSDRFSAERPKGSFSTLEIQRTEQGDSAMYLCASSLVPGQNTEAFFGQGTRLTVV.

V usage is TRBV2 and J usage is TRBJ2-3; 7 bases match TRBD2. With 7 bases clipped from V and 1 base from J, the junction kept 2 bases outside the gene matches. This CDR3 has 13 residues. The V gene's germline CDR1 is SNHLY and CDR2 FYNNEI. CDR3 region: CASKRERTDTQYF. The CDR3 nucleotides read TGTGCCAGCAAGCGGGAACGCACAGATACGCAGTATTTT.

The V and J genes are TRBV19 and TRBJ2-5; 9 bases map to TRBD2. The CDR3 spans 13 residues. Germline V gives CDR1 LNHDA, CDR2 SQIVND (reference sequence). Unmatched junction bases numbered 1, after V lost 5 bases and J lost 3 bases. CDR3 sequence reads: CASSSSGKETQYF. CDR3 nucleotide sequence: TGTGCCAGTAGTTCTAGCGGGAAAGAGACCCAGTACTTC.

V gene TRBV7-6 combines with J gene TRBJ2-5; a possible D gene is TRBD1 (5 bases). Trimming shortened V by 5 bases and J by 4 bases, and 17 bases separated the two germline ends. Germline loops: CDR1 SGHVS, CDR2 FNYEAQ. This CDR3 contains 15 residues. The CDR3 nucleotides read TGTGCCAGCAGCCCAGCCTCCGGACAAGTAGAGACCCAGTACTTC. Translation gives CASSPASGQVETQYF.

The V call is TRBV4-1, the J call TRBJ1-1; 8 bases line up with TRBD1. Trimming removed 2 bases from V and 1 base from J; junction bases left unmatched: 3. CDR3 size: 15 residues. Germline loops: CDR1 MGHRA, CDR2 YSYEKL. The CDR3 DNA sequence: TGCGCCAGCAGCCAATCACAGGGGGAGAACACTGAAGCTTTCTTT. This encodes CASSQSQGENTEAFF.

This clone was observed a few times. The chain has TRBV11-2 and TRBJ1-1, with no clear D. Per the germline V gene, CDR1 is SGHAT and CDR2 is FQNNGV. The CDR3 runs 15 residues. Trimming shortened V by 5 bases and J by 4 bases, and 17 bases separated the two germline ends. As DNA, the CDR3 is TGTGCCAGCAGCCAAATTGCTGGGGAGGGCACTGAAGCTTTCTTT. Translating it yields CASSQIAGEGTEAFF.

This CDR3 is CASSSETGETQYF. The CDR3 coding sequence is TGTGCCAGCAGCTCGGAAACGGGGGAGACCCAGTACTTC. The V and J genes are TRBV6-5 and TRBJ2-5; possibly TRBD2 for D (5 bases). V was pared by 6 bases and J by 5 bases, with 13 bases between. The CDR3 is 13 residues long. Germline V CDR1 and CDR2: MNHEY, SVGAGI.

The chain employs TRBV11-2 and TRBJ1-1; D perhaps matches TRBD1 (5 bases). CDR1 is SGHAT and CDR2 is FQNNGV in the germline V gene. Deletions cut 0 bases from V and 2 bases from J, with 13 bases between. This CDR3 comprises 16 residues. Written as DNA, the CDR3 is TGTGCCAGCAGCTTAGAGGCAGGGCGAGTAAACACTGAAGCTTTCTTT. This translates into CASSLEAGRVNTEAFF.

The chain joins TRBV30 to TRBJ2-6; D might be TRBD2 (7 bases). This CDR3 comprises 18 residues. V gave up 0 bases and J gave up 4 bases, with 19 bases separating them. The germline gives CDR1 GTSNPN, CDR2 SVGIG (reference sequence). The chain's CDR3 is CAWSVRLGGGDGANVLTF. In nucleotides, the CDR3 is TGTGCCTGGAGTGTTCGGTTGGGCGGGGGCGACGGGGCCAACGTCCTGACTTTC.

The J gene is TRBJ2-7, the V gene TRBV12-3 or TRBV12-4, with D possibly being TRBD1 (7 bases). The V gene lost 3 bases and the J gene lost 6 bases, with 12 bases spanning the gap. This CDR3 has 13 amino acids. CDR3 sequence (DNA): TGTGCCAGCAGTTTCCGACAGGGAGGCGAGCAGTACTTC. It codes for CASSFRQGGEQYF.